These 12 T cell receptor beta chains originate from one sample sequenced in a study of CD4 T cells in relation to SARS-CoV-2 and coronaviruses. Only in-frame clones appear in the TCRdb table, and some are missing; sequencing was by immunoSEQ multiplex PCR. The sample gives approximately 59,000 clones, around 86% of which show up once; 1.5% to 2% is in the top ten. Unexposed donor CD4+ T cells date from about 2011-2018, before the COVID-19 pandemic. Source material: memory CD4+ T cells from PBMCs. The source of these receptors is a human donor in good health.

The chain carries TRBV6-5 and TRBJ1-3; D might be TRBD1 (5 bases). Trimming cost V 6 bases and J 0 bases, with 12 bases left between them. From germline, CDR1 is MNHEY and CDR2 SVGAGI. This CDR3 spans 15 amino acids. The CDR3 coding sequence is TGTGCCAGCAGCCTTGGACACTTCTCTGGAAACACCATATATTTT. It encodes CASSLGHFSGNTIYF.

This clone was detected once. The V call is TRBV3-1 (or the pseudogene TRBV3-2), the J call TRBJ2-2; 10 positions match TRBD1. After removal of 10 bases from V and 7 bases from J, the junction contained 12 bases not matched to a gene. CDR1 LGHDT and CDR2 YNNKEL come from the germline V gene (reference sequence). The CDR3 loop spans 15 amino acids. CDR3 bases: TGTGCCACCGCCGGCATGACAGGGGGCCACGGGGAGCTGTTTTTT. Its protein is CATAGMTGGHGELFF.

Of note for this clone: One junction end disagrees with the germline gene, perhaps due to a read error. The sample carries other DNA sequences with the same CDR3. The chain couples TRBV27 to TRBJ2-2; 7 bases are a match to TRBD2. Germline V gene data show CDR1 as MNHEY and CDR2 as SMNVEV (reference sequence). The CDR3 sequence is 15 residues long. The CDR3 loop is CASSLLAVNTGELFF. DNA for the CDR3: TGTGCCAGCAGTTTACTAGCGGTTAACACTGGGGAGCTGTTTTTT.

The rearrangement joins TRBV18 to TRBJ1-1; 7 nucleotides line up with TRBD1. CDR1 KGHSH and CDR2 LQKENI come from the germline V gene. With V trimmed by 1 base and J by 3 bases, 5 bases remained unmatched. CDR3 length equals 15 residues. The chain's CDR3 is CASSPRGGTDTEAFF. CDR3 coding DNA: TGTGCCAGCTCACCACGAGGGGGGACAGACACTGAAGCTTTCTTT.

The chain combines TRBV18 with TRBJ1-1, with D possibly TRBD1 on 5 matching bases. V dropped 5 bases and J dropped 5 bases, with 21 bases sitting between them. Germline CDR1 and CDR2: KGHSH and LQKENI. The CDR3 runs to 16 residues. The CDR3 DNA reads as TGTGCCAGCTCAGGTTGGAGTGGGCAGGGTGGAACTGAAGCTTTCTTT. Residues: CASSGWSGQGGTEAFF.

J is TRBJ1-1 and V is TRBV6-6; D possibly corresponds to TRBD1 (5 bases). The CDR3 runs to 14 residues. In germline, CDR1 is MNHNY, CDR2 SVGAGI (reference sequence). The V end was cut by 0 bases, the J end by 8 bases, with 13 bases between. DNA for the CDR3: TGTGCCAGCAGTTACTCGTGGGGCCCCACGGAAGCTTTCTTT. Amino acids: CASSYSWGPTEAFF.

The chain links TRBV19 to TRBJ2-7; 7 bases agree with TRBD2. CDR3 size: 13 residues. V lost 6 bases to trimming and J lost 7 bases; unmatched junction nucleotides: 9. Germline V CDR1 and CDR2: LNHDA, SQIVND (reference sequence). DNA of the CDR3: TGTGCCAGTAGCCGAGCGGGATCCGAAGAGCAGTACTTC. Translated, it gives CASSRAGSEEQYF.

V gene TRBV29-1 combines with J gene TRBJ1-1, with D unresolved. V lost 3 bases and J lost 8, with 16 bases in between. Germline assignment: CDR1 SQVTM and CDR2 ANQGSEA. The CDR3 loop spans 13 amino acids. The CDR3 DNA is TGCAGCGTTGAGTCCGAAGGATTCTCCGAAGCTTTCTTT. This encodes CSVESEGFSEAFF.

The CDR3 loop is CAIWDRGETQYF. The CDR3 bases are TGTGCCATCTGGGACAGGGGGGAGACCCAGTACTTC. The chain couples TRBV10-3 to TRBJ2-5; 11 bases line up with TRBD1. This CDR3 is 12 amino acids long. Losses at the gene ends were 8 bases for V and 5 bases for J; bases not matched to a gene: 1. In germline, CDR1 is ENHRY, CDR2 SYGVKD.

The gene calls are TRBV30 and TRBJ1-3, with a possible D match to TRBD1 (5 bases). Germline CDR1 and CDR2: GTSNPN and SVGIG (reference sequence). The CDR3 spans 15 residues. Trimming took off 1 base at V and 5 bases at J, with 15 bases between the two ends. Written as DNA, the CDR3 is TGTGCCTGGAGTGCCACCGGGACGACACGAAACACCATATATTTT. It specifies CAWSATGTTRNTIYF. Drawing the rest from reference TRBV30 and TRBJ1-3, the complete variable domain is SQTIHQWPATLVQPVGSPLSLECTVEGTSNPNLYWYRQAAGRGLQLLFYSVGIGQISSEVPQNLSASRPQDRQFILSSKKLLLSDSGFYLCAWSATGTTRNTIYFGEGSWLTVV.

The chain combines TRBV28 with TRBJ2-2; 8 bases agree with TRBD1. V trimming: 5 bases; J trimming: 0 bases; junction bases outside the gene matches: 2. The CDR3 length is 15 residues. CDR1 and CDR2 (germline): MDHEN, SYDVKM. For the CDR3, the DNA is TGTGCCAGCAGTCGGACAGGGTCGAACACCGGGGAGCTGTTTTTT. This gives the protein CASSRTGSNTGELFF.

This rearrangement joins TRBV28 to TRBJ2-7; D call uncertain. Germline V lookup: CDR1 MDHEN, CDR2 SYDVKM. V lost 10 bases and J lost 5, with 18 bases in between. The CDR3 is made up of 13 amino acids. This CDR3 is CATLRAYSNEQYF. The CDR3 DNA reads TGTGCCACCCTTCGAGCTTATTCAAACGAGCAGTACTTC. Based on the CDR3 plus reference TRBV28 and TRBJ2-7, the full variable domain is DVKVTQSSRYLVKRTGEKVFLECVQDMDHENMFWYRQDPGLGLRLIYFSYDVKMKEKGDIPEGYSVSREKKERFSLILESASTNQTSMYLCATLRAYSNEQYFGPGTRLTVT.